What follows are 30 T cell receptor beta chains derived from one specimen sequenced in a study of beta chain features in type 1 diabetes. Expressed TCRB transcripts were sequenced, since all the RNA that had been isolated was reverse transcribed. The method was immunoSEQ multiplex PCR; TCRdb's version includes in-frame clones alone and lacks a portion of them. The table includes 450,000 or so clones, 10% to 12% detected once. The sequencing sample was made of naive CD4+ T cells from blood. Receptors originate from a woman aged 18-30 years in good health.

The chain employs TRBV4-2 and TRBJ2-1; 10 nucleotides match TRBD2. The CDR3 extends over 16 amino acids. V shed 4 bases, J shed 2 bases, and the junction held 5 bases outside the gene matches. The germline V gene has CDR1 LGHNA and CDR2 YNFKEQ. Written as DNA, the CDR3 is TGTGCCAGCAGCCTCAGAAGCGGGGGGGCCTACAATGAGCAGTTCTTC. It translates to CASSLRSGGAYNEQFF.

The J gene is TRBJ2-5, the V gene TRBV7-9, with D possibly matching TRBD2 (5 bases). The CDR3 has 15 amino acids. Germline CDR1 SEHNR, CDR2 FQNEAQ (reference sequence). Trimming pared 1 base from V and 2 bases from J, leaving 11 bases between. The DNA for the CDR3 is TGTGCCAGCAGCTTAGTGGGTACGGGGCAAGAGACCCAGTACTTC. Amino acids: CASSLVGTGQETQYF.

The V call is TRBV29-1, the J call TRBJ2-5, with D perhaps matching TRBD2 (8 bases). The CDR3 length is 14 residues. Germline loops: CDR1 SQVTM, CDR2 ANQGSEA. V was trimmed by 8 bases and J by 1 base, leaving 17 bases between them. Written as DNA, the CDR3 is TGCAGCTACATTAGCGGGACAGCCCAAGAGACCCAGTACTTC. Amino acids: CSYISGTAQETQYF.

This chain links TRBV2 with TRBJ2-5, with no clear D. Germline V gene lookup returns CDR1 SNHLY and CDR2 FYNNEI. V dropped 4 bases and J dropped 3 bases, with 12 bases sitting between them. This CDR3 comprises 14 residues. This chain's CDR3 is CASSVLLDKETQYF. CDR3 coding DNA: TGTGCCAGCAGTGTCCTCCTAGACAAAGAGACCCAGTACTTC.

This clone has only a few counts. This sequence joins TRBV4-1 and TRBJ1-1; D uncertain. Germline assignment: CDR1 MGHRA and CDR2 YSYEKL. Trimming took off 0 bases at V and 0 bases at J, with 11 bases between the two ends. The CDR3 totals 16 residues. The CDR3 here is CASSQDPAAMNTEAFF. As DNA, the CDR3 is TGCGCCAGCAGCCAAGACCCCGCAGCGATGAACACTGAAGCTTTCTTT.

The rearrangement links TRBV4-2 to TRBJ2-2; the match to TRBD1 covers 7 bases. Germline V lookup: CDR1 LGHNA, CDR2 YNFKEQ. This CDR3 is 14 amino acids long. Trimming at V came to 0 bases and at J to 14 bases, leaving 9 bases not matched to a gene. The CDR3: CASSQDRYRGRLFF. The CDR3 DNA reads as TGTGCCAGCAGCCAAGATAGGTACAGGGGAAGACTGTTTTTT.

The genes are TRBV5-1 and TRBJ2-1; D is uncertain. CDR3 size: 14 residues. V gave up 0 bases and J gave up 5 bases, with 9 bases separating them. Germline CDR1 SGHRS, CDR2 YFSETQ. CDR3 protein: CASSLGRLDNEQFF. The CDR3 bases are TGCGCCAGCAGCTTGGGGAGACTCGACAATGAGCAGTTCTTC.

This clone was seen a handful of times. V usage is TRBV5-1 and J usage is TRBJ1-5; D is undetermined. Trimming removed 0 bases from V and 10 bases from J, with 17 bases in between. The CDR3 covers 15 residues. Germline CDR1 reads SGHRS; CDR2 reads YFSETQ. The chain's CDR3 is CASSLDGQSLQPQHF. The DNA for the CDR3 is TGCGCCAGCAGCTTGGACGGGCAGAGTTTACAACCCCAGCATTTT. Drawing the rest from reference TRBV5-1 and TRBJ1-5, the complete variable domain is KAGVTQTPRYLIKTRGQQVTLSCSPISGHRSVSWYQQTPGQGLQFLFEYFSETQRNKGNFPGRFSGRQFSNSRSEMNVSTLELGDSALYLCASSLDGQSLQPQHFGDGTRLSIL.

This CDR3 is CATSSIREGYTF. CDR3 coding DNA: TGTGCCACCAGCAGTATCCGGGAAGGCTACACCTTC. The chain carries TRBV15 and TRBJ1-2, with D unclear. The CDR3 loop spans 12 amino acids. V dropped 3 bases and J dropped 8 bases, with 10 bases sitting between them. Per the germline V gene, CDR1 is LNHNV and CDR2 is YYDKDF (reference sequence).

The V gene is TRBV7-2, the J gene TRBJ2-5; no firm D call. The germline CDR1 and CDR2 sequences are SGHTA and FQGNSA. The ends were cut back, 3 bases at V and 2 bases at J, with 7 bases in the middle. The CDR3 runs 13 residues. The CDR3 spells CASSFDFQETQYF. The CDR3 bases are TGTGCCAGCAGCTTTGACTTTCAAGAGACCCAGTACTTC.

The chain combines TRBV7-2 with TRBJ1-2; the D is unclear. Germline CDR1 SGHTA, CDR2 FQGNSA. This CDR3 has 12 residues. The V and J ends lost 1 base and 8 bases respectively, with 8 bases between them. The CDR3 DNA follows: TGTGCCAGCAGCTTAGATGGCTGGGGCTACACCTTC. Translating gives CASSLDGWGYTF.

The chain uses TRBV29-1 and TRBJ2-3, with D possibly TRBD2 on 5 matching bases. V was shortened by 4 bases and J by 5 bases, with 13 bases between the two germline ends. Germline values: CDR1 SQVTM, CDR2 ANQGSEA. The CDR3 is 13 residues long. The CDR3 protein is CSVARSRGDTQYF. CDR3 sequence (DNA): TGCAGCGTTGCGCGCAGTCGGGGAGATACGCAGTATTTT.

There are a few counts of this clone. V usage is TRBV6-5 and J usage is TRBJ2-5; D is possibly TRBD1 (6 bases). The CDR3 runs 14 residues. The germline gives CDR1 MNHEY, CDR2 SVGAGI. The V and J ends lost 4 bases and 4 bases respectively, with 13 bases between them. Here the CDR3 DNA reads TGTGCCAGCAGTTCCGGGACAAGTACAGAGACCCAGTACTTC. Translation: CASSSGTSTETQYF.

The chain recombines TRBV7-8 with TRBJ1-1; possibly TRBD1 for D (5 bases). V lost 4 bases and J 3 bases, leaving 15 bases between the germline ends. This CDR3 has 15 amino acids. Germline lookup yields CDR1 SGHVS and CDR2 FQNEAQ. CDR3 sequence: CASSSRLDRDTEAFF. The DNA for the CDR3 is TGTGCCAGCAGCTCGAGGCTAGACAGAGACACTGAAGCTTTCTTT.

This clone was observed a few times. The rearrangement joins TRBV9 to TRBJ2-3; 9 nucleotides line up with TRBD1. The length of the CDR3 is 14 residues. In germline, CDR1 is SGDLS, CDR2 YYNGEE. V trimming: 3 bases; J trimming: 5 bases; junction bases outside the gene matches: 4. The DNA of the CDR3 is TGTGCCAGCAGCGGGGACAGGGTGAGAGATACGCAGTATTTT. Its translation is CASSGDRVRDTQYF.

There are a few counts of this clone. In DNA, the CDR3 is TGTGCCAGCAGCCTAATGACTCAAACCGGGGAGCTGTTTTTT. Amino acid sequence: CASSLMTQTGELFF. The chain uses TRBV7-3 and TRBJ2-2; D is unclear. CDR1 is SGHTA and CDR2 is FQGTGA in the germline V gene. CDR3 size: 14 residues. Trimming took off 5 bases at V and 5 bases at J, with 12 bases between the two ends.

The chain links TRBV15 to TRBJ1-4; D is uncertain. The CDR3 covers 15 residues. Deletions cut 3 bases from V and 0 bases from J, with 8 bases between. CDR1 is LNHNV and CDR2 is YYDKDF in the germline V gene (reference sequence). This CDR3 reads CATSSLGATNEKLFF. The CDR3 DNA reads as TGTGCCACCAGCAGTTTGGGTGCAACTAATGAAAAACTGTTTTTT.

The gene calls are TRBV7-2 and TRBJ2-1, with D perhaps TRBD2 (6 bases). The CDR3 is 15 amino acids. CDR1 SGHTA and CDR2 FQGNSA come from the germline V gene. Trimming removed 3 bases from V and 4 bases from J, with 13 bases in between. This CDR3 reads CASSFGPGTYNEQFF. CDR3 coding DNA: TGTGCCAGCAGCTTCGGGCCTGGGACTTACAATGAGCAGTTCTTC.

V is TRBV9 and J is TRBJ1-2; D unclear. The ends were cut back, 0 bases at V and 1 base at J, with 4 bases in the middle. CDR1 SGDLS and CDR2 YYNGEE come from the germline V gene. CDR3 length: 13 amino acids. CDR3 coding DNA: TGTGCCAGCAGCGTAGCAAGTAACTATGGCTACACCTTC. It codes for CASSVASNYGYTF.

This clone was seen more than once but under ten times. This chain uses TRBV28 with TRBJ1-2; 7 bases match TRBD1. CDR3 size: 12 residues. CDR1 MDHEN and CDR2 SYDVKM come from the germline V gene. CDR3 nucleotides: TGTGCAACCGGGACAGAGGTAGATGGCTACACCTTC. As protein: CATGTEVDGYTF.

This clone was seen a few times. CDR3 sequence reads: CASSFGQLDTEAFF. CDR3 coding DNA: TGTGCCAGCAGCTTTGGACAGCTTGACACTGAAGCTTTCTTT. This chain links TRBV7-9 with TRBJ1-1; the D gene is possibly TRBD1 (6 bases). CDR1 is SEHNR and CDR2 is FQNEAQ in the germline V gene (reference sequence). Trimming stripped 3 bases from V and 3 bases from J, with 11 bases between. This CDR3 region has 14 residues.

In the case of this clone: Other DNA sequences within the sample encode an identical CDR3. The rearrangement joins TRBV7-9 to TRBJ1-1, with a weak D call TRBD1 (5 bases). The CDR3 loop spans 13 amino acids. CDR1 SEHNR and CDR2 FQNEAQ come from the germline V gene (reference sequence). The germline V and J ends were trimmed by 1 base and 4 bases, with 7 bases remaining between them. The CDR3 DNA is TGTGCCAGCAGCTTAGACCAGGGCACTGAAGCTTTCTTT. This gives the protein CASSLDQGTEAFF. Supplemented by reference TRBV7-9 and TRBJ1-1, the full variable domain reads DTGVSQNPRHKITKRGQNVTFRCDPISEHNRLYWYRQTLGQGPEFLTYFQNEAQLEKSRLLSDRFSAERPKGSFSTLEIQRTEQGDSAMYLCASSLDQGTEAFFGQGTRLTVV.

To note about this clone: Other DNA sequences within the sample encode an identical CDR3. The V gene is TRBV2, the J gene TRBJ2-1; D ambiguous. Germline-derived CDR1 and CDR2 are SNHLY and FYNNEI. The CDR3 extends over 11 amino acids. V shed 5 bases and J shed 4 bases, with 3 bases lying between them. CDR3 loop: CASSTYNEQFF. The DNA of the CDR3 is TGTGCCAGCAGTACATACAATGAGCAGTTCTTC.

This sequence joins TRBV25-1 and TRBJ2-6; D not certain. Looked up from germline, CDR1 is MGHDK and CDR2 is SYGVNS. The V end lost 1 base, the J end lost 4 bases, and 8 bases lay between the germline ends. This CDR3 region has 15 residues. CDR3 DNA sequence: TGTGCCAGCAGTGAATCGGACCGGGGGGCCAACGTCCTGACTTTC. Translating gives CASSESDRGANVLTF.

V and J are TRBV7-9 and TRBJ2-1, with TRBD2 matching 10 bases. Germline-derived CDR1 and CDR2 are SEHNR and FQNEAQ (reference sequence). V lost 3 bases, J lost 0 bases, and 2 bases stayed unmatched. The length of the CDR3 is 16 residues. Written as DNA, the CDR3 is TGTGCCAGCAGCTTTAGCGGGGGGCGCTCCTACAATGAGCAGTTCTTC. Amino acids: CASSFSGGRSYNEQFF.

The V gene is TRBV5-1, the J gene TRBJ2-5, with D maybe TRBD2 (5 bases). Germline V CDR1 and CDR2: SGHRS, YFSETQ. Trimming pared 4 bases from V and 5 bases from J, leaving 15 bases between. The CDR3 sequence is 14 residues long. The CDR3 DNA reads as TGCGCCAGCAGCGGAAAAACTAGTCTTGAGACCCAGTACTTC. Residues: CASSGKTSLETQYF.

This clone was seen only a few times. The CDR3 reads CAWSVNEKLFF. In DNA, the CDR3 is TGTGCCTGGAGTGTGAATGAAAAACTGTTTTTT. The chain uses TRBV30 and TRBJ1-4; D gene uncertain. V lost 0 bases, J lost 5 bases, and 1 base lay in between. The germline V gene has CDR1 GTSNPN and CDR2 SVGIG (reference sequence). This CDR3 spans 11 amino acids.

This clone was counted only a few times. The CDR3 end shows no conserved phenylalanine or tryptophan, and so a read error is likely. The DNA is omitted, as the CDR3 cannot be located on it reliably, and the CDR3 follows TCRdb's listing. CDR3 amino acids: CAISRTRGA. The gene calls are TRBV10-3 and TRBJ2-7; the listed D gene, TRBD2, was not tested against the DNA. Germline CDR1 reads ENHRY; CDR2 reads SYGVKD. The CDR3 length is 9 residues, termini included.

This clone was seen a few times. The V call is TRBV28, the J call TRBJ2-5, with TRBD1 matching over 10 bases. The V and J ends lost 2 bases and 3 bases, in that order; junction bases with no gene match: 12. The CDR3 covers 18 residues. The V gene's germline CDR1 is MDHEN and CDR2 SYDVKM. Here the CDR3 reads CASSLDRARDRGKETQYF. CDR3 nucleotide sequence: TGTGCCAGCAGTTTAGATAGGGCCCGGGACAGGGGCAAAGAGACCCAGTACTTC.

This clone came up a few times. This chain links TRBV15 with TRBJ2-5; D is undetermined. V was clipped by 5 bases and J by 3 bases, with 13 bases between them. Germline lookup yields CDR1 LNHNV and CDR2 YYDKDF (reference sequence). This CDR3 region has 14 residues. Here the CDR3 reads CATSHGIQEETQYF. DNA of the CDR3: TGTGCCACCAGCCACGGTATTCAAGAAGAGACCCAGTACTTC.